Each of the 25 T cell receptor beta chains below was sequenced from the same sample in a study of cytomegalovirus exposure and HLA in healthy donors. In the PCR, 60 Vbeta and 13 Jbeta primers were used. TCRdb's copy holds only in-frame clones and misses some; the assay was immunoSEQ multiplex PCR. The repertoire consists of 60,000 to 75,000 clones, with 74% occurring once and the leading ten covering roughly 20%. The source material was PBMCs. The receptor set was obtained from a woman aged 25 to 45 in good health and CMV-seropositive.

This clone appeared once. The rearrangement links TRBV6-6 to TRBJ1-6; perhaps TRBD1 as D (6 bases). Trimming removed 4 bases at V and 8 bases at J, with 15 bases between. The germline V gene has CDR1 MNHNY and CDR2 SVGAGI (reference sequence). There are 15 residues in the CDR3. The CDR3 region is CASSLQQGYYSPLHF. The CDR3 bases are TGTGCCAGCAGTTTACAACAGGGTTATTATTCACCCCTCCACTTT.

The chain couples TRBV15 to TRBJ1-3; unclear D gene. Germline V lookup: CDR1 LNHNV, CDR2 YYDKDF (reference sequence). The CDR3 totals 16 residues. Trimming removed 0 bases from V and 6 bases from J, with 15 bases in between. The CDR3 DNA is TGTGCCACCAGCAGAGAACGGACTCTCTTGATAAACACCATATATTTT. It yields the protein CATSRERTLLINTIYF.

This clone is a singleton in its sample. The J gene is TRBJ2-3, the V gene TRBV4-2; no clear D gene. The CDR3 is 14 amino acids. The ends were cut back, 4 bases at V and 8 bases at J, with 16 bases in the middle. Germline CDR1 and CDR2: LGHNA and YNFKEQ. CDR3 in DNA: TGTGCCAGCAGCCCCCTTGGTGGGTGGGCTACGCAGTATTTT. It encodes CASSPLGGWATQYF.

This clone has only a few counts. The V call is TRBV4-2, the J call TRBJ2-7; possibly TRBD2 for D (6 bases). Germline V CDR1 and CDR2: LGHNA, YNFKEQ. The CDR3 spans 17 residues. V lost 2 bases, J lost 2 bases, and 19 bases lay in between. The CDR3 spells CASSQTIAAGRTYEQYF. CDR3 nucleotide sequence: TGTGCCAGCAGCCAAACCATAGCGGCCGGACGAACCTACGAGCAGTACTTC.

The gene calls are TRBV6-1 and TRBJ1-5; TRBD1 matches 9 bases. The CDR3 sequence is 14 residues long. The J segment lost 4 bases and the V segment lost 5 bases, leaving 3 bases of the junction unmatched. Germline CDR1 and CDR2: MNHNS and SASEGT. For the CDR3, the DNA is TGTGCCAGCAGTTTGGACAGGGGAAATCAGCCCCAGCATTTT. This codes for CASSLDRGNQPQHF.

This chain links TRBV29-1 with TRBJ2-1; 10 bases are a match to TRBD2. Germline CDR1 is SQVTM and CDR2 is ANQGSEA. This CDR3 is 15 amino acids long. Unmatched junction bases numbered 8, after V lost 5 bases and J lost 4 bases. CDR3 sequence: CSVIGTSEDYNEQFF. The CDR3 DNA reads TGCAGCGTTATCGGGACTAGCGAGGATTACAATGAGCAGTTCTTC.

This sequence joins TRBV5-1 and TRBJ2-7; 13 bases are a match to TRBD2. Germline V gene lookup returns CDR1 SGHRS and CDR2 YFSETQ. V lost 5 bases, J lost 2 bases, and 7 bases stayed unmatched. The CDR3 has 16 residues. Here the CDR3 reads CASRAAGTSGAYEQYF. The CDR3 DNA sequence: TGCGCCAGCAGAGCAGCCGGGACTAGCGGGGCCTACGAGCAGTACTTC.

The genes are TRBV28 and TRBJ2-5; 9 positions agree with TRBD2. The J segment lost 7 bases and the V segment lost 4 bases, leaving 7 bases of the junction unmatched. CDR1 is MDHEN, CDR2 SYDVKM, per germline. This CDR3 has 14 residues. CDR3 nucleotide sequence: TGTGCCAGCAGTTCGGGACTAGCCTGGGGGACCCAGTACTTC. This gives the protein CASSSGLAWGTQYF. Based on the CDR3 plus reference TRBV28 and TRBJ2-5, the full variable domain is DVKVTQSSRYLVKRTGEKVFLECVQDMDHENMFWYRQDPGLGLRLIYFSYDVKMKEKGDIPEGYSVSREKKERFSLILESASTNQTSMYLCASSSGLAWGTQYFGPGTRLLVL.

V usage is TRBV15 and J usage is TRBJ2-6; D gene unclear. V lost 5 bases to trimming and J lost 0 bases, with 8 bases between them. Germline V gives CDR1 LNHNV, CDR2 YYDKDF (reference sequence). The CDR3 has 15 amino acids. CDR3 amino acids: CATSVTVSGANVLTF. CDR3 sequence (DNA): TGTGCCACCAGCGTAACAGTCTCTGGGGCCAACGTCCTGACTTTC. Drawing the rest from reference TRBV15 and TRBJ2-6, the complete variable domain is DAMVIQNPRYQVTQFGKPVTLSCSQTLNHNVMYWYQQKSSQAPKLLFHYYDKDFNNEADTPDNFQSRRPNTSFCFLDIRSPGLGDTAMYLCATSVTVSGANVLTFGAGSRLTVL.

The V call is TRBV4-1, the J call TRBJ2-2; 10 bases map to TRBD2. V shed 4 bases and J 3 bases; nucleotides not matched to a gene: 5. This CDR3 contains 16 residues. Germline V gives CDR1 MGHRA, CDR2 YSYEKL. CDR3 residues: CASSRWTSGYTGELFF. The CDR3 coding sequence is TGCGCCAGCAGCCGCTGGACTAGCGGATACACCGGGGAGCTGTTTTTT.

The V and J genes are TRBV11-2 and TRBJ2-7; D is unresolved. Deletions cut 0 bases from V and 6 bases from J, with 9 bases between. Germline CDR1 reads SGHAT; CDR2 reads FQNNGV. This CDR3 region has 13 residues. The CDR3 loop reads CASSLDLLGEQYF. For the CDR3, the DNA is TGTGCCAGCAGCTTAGATCTGCTCGGCGAGCAGTACTTC.

V is TRBV5-1 and J is TRBJ1-3; D remains ambiguous. The germline CDR1 and CDR2 sequences are SGHRS and YFSETQ. Between the trimmed V and J ends, which lost 4 bases and 4 bases, there was a span of 9 bases. This CDR3 comprises 13 residues. The CDR3 bases are TGCGCCAGCAGCACGGGAGGGGGAAACACCATATATTTT. Encoded protein: CASSTGGGNTIYF.

The chain couples TRBV6-1 to TRBJ1-1; D is ambiguous. The CDR3 spans 11 residues. The V end lost 7 bases, the J end lost 4 bases, and 7 bases lay between the germline ends. Germline CDR1 and CDR2: MNHNS and SASEGT. The CDR3 reads CASNRGTEAFF. For the CDR3, the DNA is TGTGCCAGCAATCGGGGCACTGAAGCTTTCTTT.

The rearrangement uses TRBV4-2 and TRBJ2-7; D is uncertain. There are 13 residues in the CDR3. With 0 bases removed from V and 4 bases from J, the gap between germline ends came to 7 bases. Germline lookup yields CDR1 LGHNA and CDR2 YNFKEQ. The CDR3 here is CASSQDKIYEQYF. DNA for the CDR3: TGTGCCAGCAGCCAAGATAAAATTTACGAGCAGTACTTC.

This chain connects TRBV9 to TRBJ2-7, with D tentatively TRBD2 (6 bases). This CDR3 is 15 amino acids long. With 0 bases removed from V and 0 bases from J, the gap between germline ends came to 10 bases. Germline values: CDR1 SGDLS, CDR2 YYNGEE. The CDR3 nucleotides are TGTGCCAGCAGCGTAGGACTAGGAAACTCCTACGAGCAGTACTTC. Encoded protein: CASSVGLGNSYEQYF.

V gene TRBV7-9 combines with J gene TRBJ1-6; TRBD1 agrees at 8 bases. Germline V gene data show CDR1 as SEHNR and CDR2 as FQNEAQ (reference sequence). This CDR3 has 14 residues. V gave up 4 bases and J gave up 10 bases; unmatched junction bases: 6. The CDR3 protein is CASSSTGEGSPLHF. For the CDR3, the DNA is TGTGCCAGCAGCTCGACAGGGGAAGGATCACCCCTCCACTTT. Together with reference TRBV7-9 and TRBJ1-6, the CDR3 gives the full variable domain: DTGVSQNPRHKITKRGQNVTFRCDPISEHNRLYWYRQTLGQGPEFLTYFQNEAQLEKSRLLSDRFSAERPKGSFSTLEIQRTEQGDSAMYLCASSSTGEGSPLHFGNGTRLTVT.

V usage is TRBV6-1 and J usage is TRBJ1-5; D is possibly TRBD1 (6 bases). CDR1 is MNHNS and CDR2 is SASEGT in the germline V gene. The CDR3 runs to 12 residues. V was pared by 6 bases and J by 4 bases, with 7 bases between. The CDR3 region has the DNA TGTGCCAGCAGCCAGGGGAATCAGCCCCAGCATTTT. This translates into CASSQGNQPQHF.

J is TRBJ2-7 and V is TRBV2; TRBD1 might be the D (5 bases). Trimming cost V 1 base and J 0 bases, with 13 bases left between them. The CDR3 sequence is 16 residues long. Germline V lookup: CDR1 SNHLY, CDR2 FYNNEI. CDR3 region: CASSEGVGPTSYEQYF. CDR3 bases: TGTGCCAGCAGTGAAGGGGTGGGGCCCACCTCCTACGAGCAGTACTTC.

This clone was counted a few times. CDR3 in DNA: TGTGCCAGCAGTCCAGGGACAGGGGAAGCCGGGGAGCTGTTTTTT. It encodes CASSPGTGEAGELFF. The chain employs TRBV6-5 and TRBJ2-2; 10 positions match TRBD1. V shed 5 bases, J shed 6 bases, and the junction held 6 bases outside the gene matches. The CDR3 contains 15 residues. The germline V gene encodes CDR1 MNHEY and CDR2 SVGAGI.

The CDR3: CASSYSRADQPQHF. For the CDR3, the DNA is TGTGCCAGCAGTTACTCGAGGGCCGATCAGCCCCAGCATTTT. The genes are TRBV6-5 and TRBJ1-5; no clear D gene. In germline, CDR1 is MNHEY, CDR2 SVGAGI. The CDR3 totals 14 residues. V lost 0 bases and J 5 bases, leaving 8 bases between the germline ends.

The chain couples TRBV6-1 to TRBJ1-2, with D uncertain. Per germline, CDR1 MNHNS and CDR2 SASEGT. The CDR3 consists of 14 residues. Trimming removed 2 bases from V and 7 bases from J, with 14 bases in between. CDR3 coding DNA: TGTGCCAGCAGTGAATCTATTCATGCGGGTGGCTACACCTTC. It is translated as CASSESIHAGGYTF.

The chain carries TRBV7-9 and TRBJ1-2; D may be TRBD1 (5 bases). V lost 3 bases and J 5 bases, leaving 13 bases between the germline ends. Germline V CDR1 and CDR2: SEHNR, FQNEAQ (reference sequence). The length of the CDR3 is 14 residues. CDR3 sequence: CASSFDPTGYGYTF. CDR3 coding DNA: TGTGCCAGCAGCTTTGATCCCACAGGATATGGCTACACCTTC.

This clone was observed a handful of times. The chain combines TRBV6-6 with TRBJ1-5; TRBD1 aligns across 7 bases. The germline gives CDR1 MNHNY, CDR2 SVGAGI (reference sequence). CDR3 length equals 16 residues. The V segment lost 5 bases and the J segment 6 bases; nucleotides outside the gene matches: 13. This chain's CDR3 is CASSQGLTGSGQPQHF. The CDR3 bases are TGTGCCAGCAGTCAGGGACTGACAGGGTCAGGTCAGCCCCAGCATTTT.

The chain links TRBV7-9 to TRBJ2-2, with 7 positions matching TRBD2. Germline CDR1 reads SEHNR; CDR2 reads FQNEAQ (reference sequence). This CDR3 has 17 residues. V shed 5 bases, J shed 6 bases, and the junction held 15 bases outside the gene matches. The CDR3 region has the DNA TGTGCCAGCAGCGCCCCCCCCGGCGGGAGAAAGTCCGGGGAGCTGTTTTTT. It translates to CASSAPPGGRKSGELFF.

The chain links TRBV5-1 to TRBJ2-3; 10 nucleotides line up with TRBD2. Trimming removed 4 bases from V and 4 bases from J; junction bases left unmatched: 12. Germline V lookup: CDR1 SGHRS, CDR2 YFSETQ. There are 17 residues in the CDR3. The CDR3 DNA follows: TGCGCCAGCAGCCCTAACCTAGCGGGAGCAGGGGCAGATACGCAGTATTTT. Its translation: CASSPNLAGAGADTQYF.